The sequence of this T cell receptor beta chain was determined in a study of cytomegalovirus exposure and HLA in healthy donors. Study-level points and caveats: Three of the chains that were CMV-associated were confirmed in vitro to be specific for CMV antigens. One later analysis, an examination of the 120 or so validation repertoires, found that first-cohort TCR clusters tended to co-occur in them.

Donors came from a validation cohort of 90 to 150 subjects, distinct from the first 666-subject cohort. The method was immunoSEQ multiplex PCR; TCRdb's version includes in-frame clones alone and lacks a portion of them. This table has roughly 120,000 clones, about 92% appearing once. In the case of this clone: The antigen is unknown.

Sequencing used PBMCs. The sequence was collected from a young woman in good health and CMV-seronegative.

This CDR3 reads CASSRQNQETQYF. The DNA of the CDR3 is TGTGCCAGCAGCCGACAGAACCAAGAGACCCAGTACTTC. The rearrangement joins TRBV14 to TRBJ2-5; TRBD1 might be the D (5 bases). This CDR3 has 13 amino acids. V lost 4 bases, J lost 0 bases, and 6 bases lay in between. The germline V gene encodes CDR1 SGHDN and CDR2 FVKESK.